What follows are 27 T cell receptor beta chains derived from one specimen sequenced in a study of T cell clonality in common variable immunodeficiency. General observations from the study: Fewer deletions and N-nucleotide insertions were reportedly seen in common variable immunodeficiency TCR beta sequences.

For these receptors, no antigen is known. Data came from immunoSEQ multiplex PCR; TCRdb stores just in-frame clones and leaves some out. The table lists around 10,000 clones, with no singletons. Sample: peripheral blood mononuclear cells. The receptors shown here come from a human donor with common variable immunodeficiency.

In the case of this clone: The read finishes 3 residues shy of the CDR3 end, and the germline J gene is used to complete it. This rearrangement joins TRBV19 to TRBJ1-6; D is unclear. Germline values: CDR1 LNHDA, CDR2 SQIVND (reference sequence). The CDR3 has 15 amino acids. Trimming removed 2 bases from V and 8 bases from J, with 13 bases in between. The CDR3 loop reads CASSISWAKDSPLHF. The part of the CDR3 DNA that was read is TGTGCCAGTAGTATATCCTGGGCAAAGGATTCACCC.

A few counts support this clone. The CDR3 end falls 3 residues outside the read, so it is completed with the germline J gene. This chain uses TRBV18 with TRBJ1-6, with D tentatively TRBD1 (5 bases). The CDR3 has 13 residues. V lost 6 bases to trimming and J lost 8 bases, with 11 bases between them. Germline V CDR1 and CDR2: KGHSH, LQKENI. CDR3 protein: CASSRESDSPLHF. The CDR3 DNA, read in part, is TGTGCCAGCTCCAGGGAGTCAGATTCACCC. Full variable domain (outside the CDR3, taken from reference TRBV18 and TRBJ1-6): NAGVMQNPRHLVRRRGQEARLRCSPMKGHSHVYWYRQLPEEGLKFMVYLQKENIIDESGMPKERFSAEFPKEGPSILRIQQVVRGDSAAYFCASSRESDSPLHFGNGTRLTVT.

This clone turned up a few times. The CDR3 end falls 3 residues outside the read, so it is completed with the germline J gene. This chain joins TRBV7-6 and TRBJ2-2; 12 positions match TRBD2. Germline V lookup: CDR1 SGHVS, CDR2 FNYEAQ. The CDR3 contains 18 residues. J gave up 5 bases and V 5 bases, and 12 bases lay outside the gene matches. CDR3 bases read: TGTGCCAGCAGCCCCGAAGCCCTAGCGGGAGGGCAAACCGGGGAG. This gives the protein CASSPEALAGGQTGE. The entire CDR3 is CASSPEALAGGQTGELFF.

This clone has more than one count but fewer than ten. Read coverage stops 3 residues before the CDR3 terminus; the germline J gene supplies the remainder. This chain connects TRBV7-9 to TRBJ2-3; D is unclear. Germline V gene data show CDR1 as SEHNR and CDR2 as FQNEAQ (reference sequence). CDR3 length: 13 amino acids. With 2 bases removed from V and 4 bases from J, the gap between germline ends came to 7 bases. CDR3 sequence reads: CASSLRAPDTQYF. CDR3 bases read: TGTGCCAGCAGCTTAAGGGCCCCAGATACG.

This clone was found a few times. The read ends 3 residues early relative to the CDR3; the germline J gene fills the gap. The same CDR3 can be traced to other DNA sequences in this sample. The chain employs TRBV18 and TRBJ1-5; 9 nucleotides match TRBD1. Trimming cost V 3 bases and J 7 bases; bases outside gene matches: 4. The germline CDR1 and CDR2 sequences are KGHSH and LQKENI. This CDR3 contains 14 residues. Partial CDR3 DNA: TGTGCCAGCTCACCGGTCGACAGGGGGCAGCCC. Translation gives CASSPVDRGQP. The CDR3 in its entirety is CASSPVDRGQPQHF.

Incomplete CDR3 DNA: TGTGCCAGCACCAAGGCGGGGGATTCTGGGGCCAACGTC. Translating gives CASTKAGDSGANV. The whole CDR3 region reads CASTKAGDSGANVLTF. The rearrangement links TRBV6-2 or TRBV6-3 to TRBJ2-6, with 7 bases fitting TRBD2. The read terminates 3 residues ahead of where the CDR3 ends, so the germline J gene completes it. Unmatched junction bases numbered 7, after V lost 7 bases and J lost 1 base. This CDR3 spans 16 amino acids. Germline V gives CDR1 MNHEY, CDR2 SVGEGT.

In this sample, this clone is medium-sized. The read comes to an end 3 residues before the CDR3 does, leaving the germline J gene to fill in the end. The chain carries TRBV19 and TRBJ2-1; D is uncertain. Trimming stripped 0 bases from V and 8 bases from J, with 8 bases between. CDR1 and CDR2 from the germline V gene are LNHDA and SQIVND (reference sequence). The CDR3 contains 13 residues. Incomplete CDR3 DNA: TGTGCCAGTAGTATAGATCTGGGCGATGAG. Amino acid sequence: CASSIDLGDE. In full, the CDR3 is CASSIDLGDEQFF.

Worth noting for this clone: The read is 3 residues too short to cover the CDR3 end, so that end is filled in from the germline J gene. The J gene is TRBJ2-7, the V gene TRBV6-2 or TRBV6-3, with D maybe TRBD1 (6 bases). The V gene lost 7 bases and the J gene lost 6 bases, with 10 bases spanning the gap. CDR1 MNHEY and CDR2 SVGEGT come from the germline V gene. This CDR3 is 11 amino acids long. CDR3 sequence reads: CASIQGGEQYF. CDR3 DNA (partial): TGTGCCAGCATACAGGGTGGCGAG.

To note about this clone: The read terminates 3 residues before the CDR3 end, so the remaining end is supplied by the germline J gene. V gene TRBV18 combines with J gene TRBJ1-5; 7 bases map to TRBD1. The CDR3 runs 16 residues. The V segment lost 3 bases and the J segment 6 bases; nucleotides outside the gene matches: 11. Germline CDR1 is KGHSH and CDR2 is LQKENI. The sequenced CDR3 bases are TGTGCCAGCTCACCTGGCCCAGGGGGAATGGGTCAGCCC. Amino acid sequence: CASSPGPGGMGQP. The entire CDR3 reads CASSPGPGGMGQPQHF. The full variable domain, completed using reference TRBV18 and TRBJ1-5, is NAGVMQNPRHLVRRRGQEARLRCSPMKGHSHVYWYRQLPEEGLKFMVYLQKENIIDESGMPKERFSAEFPKEGPSILRIQQVVRGDSAAYFCASSPGPGGMGQPQHFGDGTRLSIL.

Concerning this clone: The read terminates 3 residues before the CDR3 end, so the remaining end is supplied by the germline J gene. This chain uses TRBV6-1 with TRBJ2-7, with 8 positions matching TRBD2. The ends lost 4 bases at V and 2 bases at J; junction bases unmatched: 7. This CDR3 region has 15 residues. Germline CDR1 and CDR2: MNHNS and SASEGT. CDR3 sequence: CASSGGSGSTYEQYF. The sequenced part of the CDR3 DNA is TGTGCCAGCAGTGGGGGGAGCGGGAGTACCTACGAG.

The CDR3 bases that were read are TGTGCCAGCAGCATACAGGGGTGGGAAGAGACC. Its translation: CASSIQGWEET. The full CDR3 is CASSIQGWEETQYF. The chain has TRBV7-9 and TRBJ2-5, with 7 bases fitting TRBD1. The read ends 3 residues early relative to the CDR3; the germline J gene fills the gap. The CDR3 loop spans 14 amino acids. The germline gives CDR1 SEHNR, CDR2 FQNEAQ (reference sequence). V shed 5 bases and J 3 bases; nucleotides not matched to a gene: 6.

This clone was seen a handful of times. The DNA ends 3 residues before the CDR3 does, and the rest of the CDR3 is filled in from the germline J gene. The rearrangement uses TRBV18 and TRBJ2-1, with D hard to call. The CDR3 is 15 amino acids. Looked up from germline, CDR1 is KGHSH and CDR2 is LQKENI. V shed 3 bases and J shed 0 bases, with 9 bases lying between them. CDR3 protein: CASSPSKPSYNEQFF. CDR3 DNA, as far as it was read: TGTGCCAGCTCACCCTCGAAGCCCTCCTACAATGAG. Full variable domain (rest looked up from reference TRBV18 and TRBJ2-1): NAGVMQNPRHLVRRRGQEARLRCSPMKGHSHVYWYRQLPEEGLKFMVYLQKENIIDESGMPKERFSAEFPKEGPSILRIQQVVRGDSAAYFCASSPSKPSYNEQFFGPGTRLTVL.

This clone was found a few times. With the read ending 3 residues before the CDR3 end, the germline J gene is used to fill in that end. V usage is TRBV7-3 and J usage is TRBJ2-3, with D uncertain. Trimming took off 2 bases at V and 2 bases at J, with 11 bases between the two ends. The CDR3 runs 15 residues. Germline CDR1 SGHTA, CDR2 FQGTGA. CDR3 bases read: TGTGCCAGCAGCTTACAAGGCAGAATCACAGATACG. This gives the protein CASSLQGRITDT. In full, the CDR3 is CASSLQGRITDTQYF.

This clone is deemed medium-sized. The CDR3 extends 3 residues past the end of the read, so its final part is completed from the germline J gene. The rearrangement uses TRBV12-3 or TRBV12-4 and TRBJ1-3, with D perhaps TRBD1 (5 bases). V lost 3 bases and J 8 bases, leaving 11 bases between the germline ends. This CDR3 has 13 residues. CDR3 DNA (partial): TGTGCCAGCAGTTTCCCAGGAGGGGACACC. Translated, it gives CASSFPGGDT. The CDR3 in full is CASSFPGGDTIYF.

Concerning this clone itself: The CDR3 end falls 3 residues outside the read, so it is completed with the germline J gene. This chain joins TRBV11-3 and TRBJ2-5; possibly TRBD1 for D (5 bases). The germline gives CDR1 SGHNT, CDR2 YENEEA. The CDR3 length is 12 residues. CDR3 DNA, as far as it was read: TGTGCCAGCAGCCCGGACACGGCAACC. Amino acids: CASSPDTAT. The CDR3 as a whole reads CASSPDTATQYF.

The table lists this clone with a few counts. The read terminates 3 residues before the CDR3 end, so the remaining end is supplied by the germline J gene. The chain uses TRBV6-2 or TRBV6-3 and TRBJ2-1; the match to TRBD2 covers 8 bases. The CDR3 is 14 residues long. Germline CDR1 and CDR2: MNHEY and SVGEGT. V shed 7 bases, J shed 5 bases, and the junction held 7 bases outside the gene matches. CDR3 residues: CASNYGRGDNEQFF. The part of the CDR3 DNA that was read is TGTGCCAGCAACTACGGGAGGGGTGACAATGAG.

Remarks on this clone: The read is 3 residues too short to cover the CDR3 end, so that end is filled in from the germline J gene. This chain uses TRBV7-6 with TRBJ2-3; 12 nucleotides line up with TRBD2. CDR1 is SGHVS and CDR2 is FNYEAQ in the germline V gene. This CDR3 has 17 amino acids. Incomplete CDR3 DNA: TGTGCCAGCAGCTGGCAAGGACTAGCGGGGACCCTGCACGCG. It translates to CASSWQGLAGTLHA. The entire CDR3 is CASSWQGLAGTLHAQYF.

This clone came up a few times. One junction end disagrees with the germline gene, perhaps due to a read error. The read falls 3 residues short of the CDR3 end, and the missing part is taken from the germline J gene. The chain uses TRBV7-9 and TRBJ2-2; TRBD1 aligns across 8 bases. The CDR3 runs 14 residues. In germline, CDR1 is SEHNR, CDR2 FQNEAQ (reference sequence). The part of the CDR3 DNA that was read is TGTTCCAGCACTTTACAGGGGGACACCGGGGAG. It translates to CSSTLQGDTGE. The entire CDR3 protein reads CSSTLQGDTGELFF. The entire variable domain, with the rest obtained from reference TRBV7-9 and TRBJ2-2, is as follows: DTGVSQNPRHKITKRGQNVTFRCDPISEHNRLYWYRQTLGQGPEFLTYFQNEAQLEKSRLLSDRFSAERPKGSFSTLEIQRTEQGDSAMYLCSSTLQGDTGELFFGEGSRLTVL.

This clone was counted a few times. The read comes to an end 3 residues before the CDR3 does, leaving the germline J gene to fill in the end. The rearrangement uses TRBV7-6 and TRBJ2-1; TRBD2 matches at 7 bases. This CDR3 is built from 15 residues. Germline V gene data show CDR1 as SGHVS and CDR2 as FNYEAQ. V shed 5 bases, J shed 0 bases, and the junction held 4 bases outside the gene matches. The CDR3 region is CASSEAGPSYNEQFF. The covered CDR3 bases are TGTGCCAGCAGCGAAGCGGGGCCCTCCTACAATGAG.

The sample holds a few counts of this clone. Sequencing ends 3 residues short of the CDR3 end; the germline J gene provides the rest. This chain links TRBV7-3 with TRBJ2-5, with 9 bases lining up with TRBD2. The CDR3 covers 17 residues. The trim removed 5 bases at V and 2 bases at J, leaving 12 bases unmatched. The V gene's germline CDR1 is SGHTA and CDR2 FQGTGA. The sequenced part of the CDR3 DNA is TGTGCCAGCAGCCCAACCCGGGGAGCGGGAGGACAAGAGACC. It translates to CASSPTRGAGGQET. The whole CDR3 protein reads CASSPTRGAGGQETQYF.

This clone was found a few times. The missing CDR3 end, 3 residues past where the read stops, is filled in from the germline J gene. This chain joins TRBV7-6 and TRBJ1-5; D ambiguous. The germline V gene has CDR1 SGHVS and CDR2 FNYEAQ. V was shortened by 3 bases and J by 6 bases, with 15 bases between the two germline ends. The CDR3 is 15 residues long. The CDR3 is CASSLSATRGQPQHF. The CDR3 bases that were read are TGTGCCAGCAGCTTGTCGGCGACTCGGGGTCAGCCC.

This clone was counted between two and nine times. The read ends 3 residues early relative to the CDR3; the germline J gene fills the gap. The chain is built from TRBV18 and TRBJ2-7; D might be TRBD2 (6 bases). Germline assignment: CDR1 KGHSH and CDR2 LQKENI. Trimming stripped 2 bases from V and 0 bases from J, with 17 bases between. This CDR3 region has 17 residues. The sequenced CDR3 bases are TGTGCCAGCTCACCAAAGGCGGGGTCGGGAGCCTCCTACGAG. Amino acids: CASSPKAGSGASYE. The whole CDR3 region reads CASSPKAGSGASYEQYF.

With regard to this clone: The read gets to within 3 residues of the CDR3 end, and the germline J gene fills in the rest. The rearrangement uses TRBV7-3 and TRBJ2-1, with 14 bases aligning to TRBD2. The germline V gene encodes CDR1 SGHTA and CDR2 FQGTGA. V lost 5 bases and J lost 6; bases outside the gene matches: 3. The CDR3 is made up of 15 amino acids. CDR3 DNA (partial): TGTGCCAGCAGCCCCGGGACTAGCGGGAGCAATGAG. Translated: CASSPGTSGSNE. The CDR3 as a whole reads CASSPGTSGSNEQFF.

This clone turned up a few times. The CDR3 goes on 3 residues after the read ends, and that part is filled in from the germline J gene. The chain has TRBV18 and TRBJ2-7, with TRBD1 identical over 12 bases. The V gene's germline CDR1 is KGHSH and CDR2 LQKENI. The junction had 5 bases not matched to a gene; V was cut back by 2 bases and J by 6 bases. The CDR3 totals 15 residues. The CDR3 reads CASSPGGQGAGEQYF. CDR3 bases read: TGTGCCAGCTCACCAGGGGGACAGGGGGCGGGCGAG.

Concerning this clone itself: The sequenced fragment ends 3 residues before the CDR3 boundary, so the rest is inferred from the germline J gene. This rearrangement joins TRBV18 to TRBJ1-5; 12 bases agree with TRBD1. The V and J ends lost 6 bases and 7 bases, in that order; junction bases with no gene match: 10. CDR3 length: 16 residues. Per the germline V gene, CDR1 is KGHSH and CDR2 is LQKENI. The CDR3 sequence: CASSTGTGGAGQPQHF. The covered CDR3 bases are TGTGCCAGCTCCACCGGGACAGGGGGCGCAGGACAGCCC.

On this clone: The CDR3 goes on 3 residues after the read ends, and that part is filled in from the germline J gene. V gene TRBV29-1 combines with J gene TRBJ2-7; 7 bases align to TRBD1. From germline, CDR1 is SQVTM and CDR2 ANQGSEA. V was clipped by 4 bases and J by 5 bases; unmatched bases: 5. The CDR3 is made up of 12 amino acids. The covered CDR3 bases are TGCAGCGTTGTGGACAGGATCGACGAG. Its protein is CSVVDRIDE. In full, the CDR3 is CSVVDRIDEQYF.

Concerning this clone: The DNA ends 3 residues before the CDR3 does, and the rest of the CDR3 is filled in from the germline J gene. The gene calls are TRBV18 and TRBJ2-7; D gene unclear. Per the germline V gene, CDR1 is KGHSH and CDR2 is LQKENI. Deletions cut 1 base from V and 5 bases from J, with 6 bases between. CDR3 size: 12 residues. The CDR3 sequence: CASSPQGDEQYF. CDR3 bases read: TGTGCCAGCTCACCACAGGGTGACGAG.